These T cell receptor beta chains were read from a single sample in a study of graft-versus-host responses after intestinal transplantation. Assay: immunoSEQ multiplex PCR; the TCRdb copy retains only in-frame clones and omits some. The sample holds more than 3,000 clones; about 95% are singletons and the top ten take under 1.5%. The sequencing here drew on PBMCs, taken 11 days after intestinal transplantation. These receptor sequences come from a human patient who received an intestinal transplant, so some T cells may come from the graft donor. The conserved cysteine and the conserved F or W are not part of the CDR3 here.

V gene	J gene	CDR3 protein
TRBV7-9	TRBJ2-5	ASSLGTETQY
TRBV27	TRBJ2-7	ASSPLVGYEQY
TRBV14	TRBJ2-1	ASSSPAGGRASEQF
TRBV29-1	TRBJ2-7	SVRPGQGSYEQY
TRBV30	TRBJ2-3	AWSPTGGDTQY
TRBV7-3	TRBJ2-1	ASSLATSPRNEQF
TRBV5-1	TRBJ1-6	ASRDTYNSPLH
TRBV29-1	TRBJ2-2	SVEGGLGSGELF
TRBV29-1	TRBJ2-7	SVEDSYEQY
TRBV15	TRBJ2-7	ATTIGNSYEQY
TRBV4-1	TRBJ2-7	ASSQWDGSYEQY
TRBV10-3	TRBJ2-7	AISDGSAYEQY
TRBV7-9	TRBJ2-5	ASSPDRAEEQY
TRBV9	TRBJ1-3	ASSVAGTGVGNTIY
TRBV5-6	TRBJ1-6	ASSFGTGGNSPLH
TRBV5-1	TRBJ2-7	ASSSGLAGGSGAYEQY
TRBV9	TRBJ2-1	ASSVLVSPYNEQF
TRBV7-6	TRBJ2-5	ASSLDEAGETQY
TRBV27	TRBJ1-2	ASSWDGTGFYGYT
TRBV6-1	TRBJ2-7	ASSTPGQWYEQY
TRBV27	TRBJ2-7	ASRPGLDDEQY
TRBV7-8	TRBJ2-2	ASSYLGEGSGELF
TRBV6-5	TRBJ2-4	ASSYSEGGKNIQY
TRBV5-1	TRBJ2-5	ASSATFERLRGETQY
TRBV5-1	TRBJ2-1	ASSLAGGIYNEQF
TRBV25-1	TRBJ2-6	ASRPTGAGANVLT
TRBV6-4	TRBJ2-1	ASSYSGGEQF
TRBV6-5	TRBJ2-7	ASSWGGEQY
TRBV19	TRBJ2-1	ASSIPAEAYNEQF
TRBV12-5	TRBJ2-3	ASGLGRADTQY
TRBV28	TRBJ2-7	ASSLDSRGQY
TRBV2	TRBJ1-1	ASSDRRWTEAF
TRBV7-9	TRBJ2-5	ASSLSLAVWGRETQY
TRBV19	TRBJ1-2	ASSTTGVGYT
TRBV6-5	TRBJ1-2	ASSYKGAGGYT
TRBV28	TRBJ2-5	ASSLSPGEETQY
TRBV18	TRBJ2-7	ASSPPGRCYEQY
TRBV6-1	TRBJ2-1	ASRGLAGTEQF
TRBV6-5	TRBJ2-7	ASSYSSSVDEQY
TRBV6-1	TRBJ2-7	ASTLSYEQY
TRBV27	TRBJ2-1	ATGPGSYNEQF
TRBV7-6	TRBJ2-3	ASSPDPPSGSADTQY
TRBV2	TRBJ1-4	ASSNPRDLHEKLF
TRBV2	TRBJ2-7	ASSEPGSYEQY
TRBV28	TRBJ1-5	ASSLRQGPNQPQH
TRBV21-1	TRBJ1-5	ASSRVSNQPQH
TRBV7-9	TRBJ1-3	ASSRGGDGNTIY
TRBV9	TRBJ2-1	ASSPWTETYNEQF
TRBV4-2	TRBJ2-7	ASSQEPDSGISYEQY
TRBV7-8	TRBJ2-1	ASSPAGSTFPF
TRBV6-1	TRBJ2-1	ASSDGYNEQF
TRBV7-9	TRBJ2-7	ASSLISGGPVEQY
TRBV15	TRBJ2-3	ATSREPLTEQNTDTQY